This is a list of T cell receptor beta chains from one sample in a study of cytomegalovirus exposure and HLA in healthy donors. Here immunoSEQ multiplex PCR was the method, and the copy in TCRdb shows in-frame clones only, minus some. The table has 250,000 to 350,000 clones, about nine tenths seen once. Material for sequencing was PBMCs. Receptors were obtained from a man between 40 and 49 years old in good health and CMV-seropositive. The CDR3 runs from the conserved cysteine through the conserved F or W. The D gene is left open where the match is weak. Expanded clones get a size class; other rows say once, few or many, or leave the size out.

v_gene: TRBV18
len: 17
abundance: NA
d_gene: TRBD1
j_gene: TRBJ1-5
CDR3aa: CASSPPGNRGGNQPQHF
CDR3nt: TGTGCCAGCTCACCACCGGGGAACAGGGGAGGCAATCAGCCCCAGCATTTT

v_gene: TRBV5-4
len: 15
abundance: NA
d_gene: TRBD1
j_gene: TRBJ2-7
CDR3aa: CASSPRTGSPYEQYF
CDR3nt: TGTGCCAGCAGCCCGCGGACAGGGTCCCCCTACGAGCAGTACTTC

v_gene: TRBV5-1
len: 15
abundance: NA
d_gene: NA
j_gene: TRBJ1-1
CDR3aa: CASSPQVNMNTEAFF
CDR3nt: TGCGCCAGCAGCCCACAGGTAAACATGAACACTGAAGCTTTCTTT

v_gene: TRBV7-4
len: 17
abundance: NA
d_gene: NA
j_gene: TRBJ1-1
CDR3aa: CASSPGGIWEVDTEAFF
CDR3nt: TGTGCCAGCAGCCCCGGCGGGATTTGGGAAGTGGACACTGAAGCTTTCTTT

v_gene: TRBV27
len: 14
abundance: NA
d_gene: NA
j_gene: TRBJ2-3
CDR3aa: CASSLMRDTDTQYF
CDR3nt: TGTGCCAGCAGTTTAATGCGAGACACAGATACGCAGTATTTT

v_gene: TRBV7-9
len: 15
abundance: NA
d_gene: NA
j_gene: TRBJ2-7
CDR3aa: CASSPRGLSSNEQYF
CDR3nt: TGTGCCAGCAGCCCGCGGGGACTCAGTTCAAATGAGCAGTACTTC

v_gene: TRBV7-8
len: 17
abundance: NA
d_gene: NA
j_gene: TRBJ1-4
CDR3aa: CASSLAPIPATNEKLFF
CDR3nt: TGTGCCAGCAGCTTAGCGCCCATCCCGGCAACTAATGAAAAACTGTTTTTT

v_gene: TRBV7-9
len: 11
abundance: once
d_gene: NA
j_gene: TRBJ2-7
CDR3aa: CASRGTAEQYF
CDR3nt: TGTGCCAGCAGGGGGACTGCCGAGCAGTACTTC

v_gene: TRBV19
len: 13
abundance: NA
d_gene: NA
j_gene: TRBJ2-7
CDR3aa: CASSWGGAGEQYF
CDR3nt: TGTGCCAGTAGCTGGGGGGGCGCGGGCGAGCAGTACTTC

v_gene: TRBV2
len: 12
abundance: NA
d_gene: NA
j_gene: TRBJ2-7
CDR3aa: CASMYPSYEQYF
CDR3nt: TGTGCCAGCATGTATCCCTCCTACGAGCAGTACTTC

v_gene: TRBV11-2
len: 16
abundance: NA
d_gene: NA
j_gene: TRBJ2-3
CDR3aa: CASSLGSGHSTDTQYF
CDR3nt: TGTGCCAGCAGCTTAGGAAGCGGTCACAGCACAGATACGCAGTATTTT

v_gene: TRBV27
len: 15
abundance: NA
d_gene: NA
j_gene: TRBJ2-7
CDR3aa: CASSPRDTTTYEQYF
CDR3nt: TGTGCCAGCAGTCCCCGGGACACCACTACCTACGAGCAGTACTTC

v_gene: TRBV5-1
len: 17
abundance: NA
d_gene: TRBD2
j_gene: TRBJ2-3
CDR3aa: CASSLGSGRAHTDTQYF
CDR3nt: TGCGCCAGCAGCTTGGGAAGCGGGAGGGCCCACACAGATACGCAGTATTTT

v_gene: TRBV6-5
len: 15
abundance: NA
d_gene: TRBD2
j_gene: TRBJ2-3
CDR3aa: CASGYPGRVTDTQYF
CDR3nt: TGTGCCAGCGGCTATCCGGGGAGGGTTACAGATACGCAGTATTTT

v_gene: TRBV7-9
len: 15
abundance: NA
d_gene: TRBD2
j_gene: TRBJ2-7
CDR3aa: CASSFSSGRAYEQYF
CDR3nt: TGTGCCAGCAGCTTCTCTAGCGGGAGGGCCTACGAGCAGTACTTC

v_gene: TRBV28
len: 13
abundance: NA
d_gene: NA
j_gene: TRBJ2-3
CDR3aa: CASTAGRLDTQYF
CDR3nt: TGTGCCAGCACTGCCGGGAGATTAGATACGCAGTATTTT

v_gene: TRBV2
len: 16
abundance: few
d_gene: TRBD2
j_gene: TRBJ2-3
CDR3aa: CASSPAGGRTTDTQYF
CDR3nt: TGTGCCAGCAGTCCTGCGGGAGGCCGAACCACAGATACGCAGTATTTT

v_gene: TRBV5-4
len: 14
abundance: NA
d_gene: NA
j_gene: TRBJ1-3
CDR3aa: CASSLGTTGNTIYF
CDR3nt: TGTGCCAGCAGCTTGGGGACAACTGGAAACACCATATATTTT

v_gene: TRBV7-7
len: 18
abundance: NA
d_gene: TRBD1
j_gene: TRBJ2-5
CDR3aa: CASSLAIEGQGYQETQYF
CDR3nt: TGTGCTAGCAGCTTAGCGATAGAAGGACAGGGGTACCAAGAGACCCAGTACTTC

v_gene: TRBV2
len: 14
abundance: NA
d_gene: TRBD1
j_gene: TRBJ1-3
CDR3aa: CASTDRGRKNTIYF
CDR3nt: TGTGCCAGCACCGACAGGGGACGAAAAAACACCATATATTTT

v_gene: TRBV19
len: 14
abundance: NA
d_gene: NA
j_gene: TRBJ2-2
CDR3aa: CASSTGLYPGELFF
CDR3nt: TGTGCCAGTAGTACCGGTCTGTATCCCGGGGAGCTGTTTTTT

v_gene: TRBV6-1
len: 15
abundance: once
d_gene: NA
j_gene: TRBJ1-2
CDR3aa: CASSEATGRSYGYTF
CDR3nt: TGTGCCAGCAGTGAAGCAACCGGTAGGAGCTATGGCTACACCTTC

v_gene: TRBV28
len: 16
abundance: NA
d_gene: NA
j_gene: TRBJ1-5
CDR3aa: CASSPNMVGSNQPQHF
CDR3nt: TGTGCCAGCAGCCCCAACATGGTTGGCAGCAATCAGCCCCAGCATTTT

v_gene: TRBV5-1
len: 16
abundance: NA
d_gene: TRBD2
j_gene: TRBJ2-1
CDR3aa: CASSLRRLAGAHEQFF
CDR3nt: TGCGCCAGCAGCTTGAGGCGGTTAGCGGGAGCCCATGAGCAGTTCTTC

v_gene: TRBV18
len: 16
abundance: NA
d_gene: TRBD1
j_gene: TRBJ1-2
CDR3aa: CASSLNRDSPNYGYTF
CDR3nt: TGTGCCAGCTCACTAAATAGGGACAGCCCTAACTATGGCTACACCTTC

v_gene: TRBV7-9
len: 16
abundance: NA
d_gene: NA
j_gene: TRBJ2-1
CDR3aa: CASSYSGQRSYNEQFF
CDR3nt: TGTGCCAGCAGCTATAGTGGACAGCGCTCCTACAATGAGCAGTTCTTC

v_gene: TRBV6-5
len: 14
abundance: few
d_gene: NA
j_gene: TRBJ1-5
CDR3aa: CASSENHSGQPQHF
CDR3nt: TGTGCCAGCAGTGAAAATCACTCCGGGCAGCCCCAGCATTTT

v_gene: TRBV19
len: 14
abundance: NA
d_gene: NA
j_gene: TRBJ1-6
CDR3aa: CASSILTGHSPLHF
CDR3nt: TGTGCCAGTAGTATTTTGACAGGACATTCACCCCTCCACTTT

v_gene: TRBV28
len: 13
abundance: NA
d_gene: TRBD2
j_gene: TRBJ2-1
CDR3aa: CASKSGREGEQFF
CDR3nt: TGTGCCAGCAAGAGCGGGAGGGAAGGTGAGCAGTTCTTC

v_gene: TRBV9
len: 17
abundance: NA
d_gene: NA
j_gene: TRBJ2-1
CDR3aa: CASSVGALPSSYNEQFF
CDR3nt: TGTGCCAGCAGCGTAGGAGCCCTACCTAGCTCCTACAATGAGCAGTTCTTC

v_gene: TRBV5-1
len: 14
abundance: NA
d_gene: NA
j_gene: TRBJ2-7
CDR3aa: CASSLADSPYEQYF
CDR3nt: TGCGCCAGCAGCTTGGCTGACAGCCCCTACGAGCAGTACTTC

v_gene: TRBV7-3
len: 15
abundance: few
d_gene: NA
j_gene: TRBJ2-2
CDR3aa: CASSLTPGTTGELFF
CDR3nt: TGTGCCAGCAGCTTAACTCCAGGCACTACCGGGGAGCTGTTTTTT

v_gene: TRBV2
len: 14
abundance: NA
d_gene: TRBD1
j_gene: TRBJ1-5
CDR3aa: CASRKDRESQPQHF
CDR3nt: TGTGCCAGCAGGAAGGACAGGGAATCTCAGCCCCAGCATTTT

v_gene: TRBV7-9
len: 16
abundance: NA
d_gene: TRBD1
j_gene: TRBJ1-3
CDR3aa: CASSPQSGGPGNTIYF
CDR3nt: TGTGCCAGCAGCCCGCAATCAGGGGGTCCGGGAAACACCATATATTTT

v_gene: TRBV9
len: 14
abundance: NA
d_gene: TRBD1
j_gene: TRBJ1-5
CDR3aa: CASSPGTGGQPQHF
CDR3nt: TGTGCCAGCAGCCCCGGGACAGGGGGTCAGCCCCAGCATTTT

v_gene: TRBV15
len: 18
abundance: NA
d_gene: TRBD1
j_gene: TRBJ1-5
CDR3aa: CATSRDRGQVGLNQPQHF
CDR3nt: TGTGCCACCAGCAGAGATCGAGGACAGGTGGGTTTAAATCAGCCCCAGCATTTT

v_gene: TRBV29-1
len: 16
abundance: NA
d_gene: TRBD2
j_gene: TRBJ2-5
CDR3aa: CSATPAAGAVRETQYF
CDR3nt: TGCAGCGCCACCCCGGCGGCGGGAGCGGTTCGAGAGACCCAGTACTTC